The entry below gives a single T cell receptor (beta chain) sequence along with its context. Its antigen is not known. Once RNA had been extracted, it was reverse transcribed into cDNA to act as the sequencing template. Some clones are missing from TCRdb's copy, which holds only in-frame ones; the method was immunoSEQ multiplex PCR. The repertoire consists of 90,000 to 120,000 clones, with roughly 60% occurring once and the leading ten covering approximately 22%. PBMCs, the starting material, were the source of sorted CD4+ and CD8+ T cells. The sample is drawn from a study of CD8+ T cells in alopecia areata. Study-level findings and limits: Patients shared TCRs less clearly than mice did, possibly owing to HLA. Greater clonality was observed in lesional scalp samples, especially alopecia totalis/universalis, versus normal scalp. The study also sequences resident alphabeta T cells of normal skin in scalp samples.

The clonotype comes from a human donor in good health. Sequencing was carried out using CD8+ T cells sorted from blood.

The CDR3 here is CASSLEGTGSYEQYF. The DNA for the CDR3 is TGTGCCAGCAGCTTAGAGGGGACAGGGTCCTACGAGCAGTACTTC. V is TRBV7-6 and J is TRBJ2-7, with 9 bases that match TRBD1. CDR3 size: 15 residues. Losses at the gene ends were 1 base for V and 1 base for J; bases not matched to a gene: 2. The germline gives CDR1 SGHVS, CDR2 FNYEAQ.